Given below is one T cell receptor (beta chain) in context. The antigen is undetermined. This sample is drawn from a study of CXCR3-negative and CXCR3-positive naive CD8 T cells. Study-wide findings and caveats: Hydrophobicity of TRB CDR3s was greater in CXCR3-positive naive cells than in CXCR3-negative naive cells.

Through 5' RACE with UMI labels, the TRB cDNA libraries were prepared. Each CDR3 protein gets one entry in TCRdb, which reprocessed the 5' RACE reads and gives no DNA. The listing contains some 120,000 distinct CDR3 sequences. The sequence was obtained from a human donor in good health. Some clones in this sample may be carry-over from other donors' samples. Sequenced material: naive CXCR3+ CD8+ T cells from blood. Subset meaning: CD45RO-CCR7+CD27+CD95- naive CD8+ T cells expressing CXCR3 (TNR3+).

CDR3 amino acids: CSVERGGKQFF. The chain is built from TRBV29-1 and TRBJ2-1; TCRdb's D gene call, TRBD2, goes unchecked for lack of DNA. From germline, CDR1 is SQVTM and CDR2 ANQGSEA. The CDR3 contains 11 residues.